The clone carrying this T cell receptor beta chain is a singleton in its sample. Antigen unknown. The data were obtained in a study of cytomegalovirus exposure and HLA in healthy donors. This CDR3 has 16 amino acids. The germline V gene has CDR1 SGHDT and CDR2 YYEEEE. V gave up 3 bases and J gave up 3 bases; unmatched junction bases: 6. PCR used 60 Vbeta primers and 13 Jbeta primers. Using immunoSEQ multiplex PCR, the repertoire was profiled, and TCRdb retains in-frame clones only, with some absent. The table records about 100,000 clones, around four fifths of them present only once. While unrecorded immune exposures were likely, the donors were nominally healthy when sampled. Findings and limits, study-wide: A prior analysis recorded that most TCR beta V segments were productive about 87% or about 30% of the time.

The TCR originated in a man aged 35 to 55 in good health and CMV-seronegative. The chain has TRBV5-6 and TRBJ2-6; 7 bases are shared with TRBD1. Material: PBMCs. This CDR3 is CASSSEGGFGANVLTF. CDR3 in DNA: TGTGCCAGCAGCTCCGAAGGGGGCTTTGGGGCCAACGTCCTGACTTTC.